This record concerns one T cell receptor (beta chain) sequence. The target antigen is unknown. The data belong to a study of OX40 agonist ivuxolimab in advanced cancers. The assay was immunoSEQ multiplex PCR, and TCRdb's table has in-frame clones only and misses some. Among tens of thousands of clones, 70% to 85% were seen once, and the ten largest hold less than 2%. Study-wide findings and caveats: The mean number of expanded clones was higher in CD8+ T cells than in CD4+.

Germline CDR1 is LGHNA and CDR2 is YSLEER. This CDR3 comprises 18 residues. Trimming shortened V by 0 bases and J by 2 bases, and 14 bases separated the two germline ends. People who had autoimmune disease history or systemic immunosuppression were excluded. Sequences were derived from CD4+ or CD8+ T cells sorted from blood, sampled in a trial of the OX40 agonist ivuxolimab. The V and J genes are TRBV4-3 and TRBJ2-6; weak D call: TRBD2 (6 bases). The receptor's source is an adult with an advanced solid tumor such as melanoma, head and neck, liver or kidney cancer. This CDR3 is CASSQEAQRRAGANVLTF. The CDR3 region has the DNA TGCGCCAGCAGCCAAGAAGCCCAAAGGAGGGCTGGGGCCAACGTCCTGACTTTC.